Below, 11 T cell receptor beta chains from the same sample are listed, as sequenced in a study of T cell responses to AZD1222 COVID-19 vaccine. TCRdb's table, derived via immunoSEQ multiplex PCR, lists solely in-frame clones and lacks some. This repertoire shows approximately 84,000 clones, around 87% found once; its top ten account for about 28%. The source was peripheral blood, collected on day 0 of AZD1222 vaccination. All receptors derive from an adult in good health.

The chain recombines TRBV20-1 with TRBJ1-6, with D uncertain. Trimming cost V 0 bases and J 10 bases, with 4 bases left between them. Germline V gene sequence: CDR1 DFQATT, CDR2 SNEGSKA (reference sequence). This CDR3 has 11 amino acids. CDR3: CSAREQSPLHF. In DNA, the CDR3 is TGCAGTGCTAGAGAGCAATCACCCCTCCACTTT.

The chain uses TRBV5-1 and TRBJ2-1; TRBD1 aligns across 12 bases. CDR1 and CDR2 from the germline V gene are SGHRS and YFSETQ. V was pared by 7 bases and J by 9 bases, with 8 bases of the junction left unmatched. This CDR3 is built from 14 residues. CDR3 nucleotides: TGCGCCAGCGGTACCGGGACAGGGGGCAGTGAGCAGTTCTTC. This sequence encodes CASGTGTGGSEQFF.

V is TRBV2 and J is TRBJ2-2; TRBD2 aligns across 12 bases. The CDR3 totals 16 residues. Germline V gene sequence: CDR1 SNHLY, CDR2 FYNNEI. After removal of 4 bases from V and 1 base from J, the junction contained 1 base not matched to a gene. The CDR3 is CASSGLAGENTGELFF. The CDR3 coding sequence is TGTGCCAGCAGTGGACTAGCGGGAGAGAACACCGGGGAGCTGTTTTTT.

The chain is built from TRBV5-1 and TRBJ2-7, with D uncertain. The CDR3 length is 11 residues. The germline CDR1 and CDR2 sequences are SGHRS and YFSETQ. V was clipped by 1 base and J by 5 bases, with 4 bases between them. CDR3 DNA: TGCGCCAGCAGCTTGTTCGACGAGCAGTACTTC. Residues: CASSLFDEQYF.

V and J are TRBV9 and TRBJ2-5; TRBD2 matches 8 bases. This CDR3 contains 13 residues. Germline values: CDR1 SGDLS, CDR2 YYNGEE. The junction had 3 bases not matched to a gene; V was cut back by 6 bases and J by 2 bases. The CDR3 nucleotides read TGTGCCAGCAATTTAGCGGGACAAGAGACCCAGTACTTC. Encoded protein: CASNLAGQETQYF.

This clone was seen just once. The chain employs TRBV9 and TRBJ2-3; D remains ambiguous. Germline lookup yields CDR1 SGDLS and CDR2 YYNGEE. The CDR3 length is 14 residues. Trimming stripped 0 bases from V and 8 bases from J, with 13 bases between. CDR3 bases: TGTGCCAGCAGCGTAGCGTCCGTGGAAGGTACGCAGTATTTT. This encodes CASSVASVEGTQYF.

The DNA for the CDR3 is TGTGCCAGCAGTTTACCACAGGGGTTGGGGTACAATGAGCAGTTCTTC. Protein: CASSLPQGLGYNEQFF. The chain recombines TRBV28 with TRBJ2-1; 7 bases fit TRBD1. Germline V gene sequence: CDR1 MDHEN, CDR2 SYDVKM. The CDR3 spans 16 residues. Losses at the gene ends were 2 bases for V and 4 bases for J; bases not matched to a gene: 8.

The rearrangement joins TRBV6-1 to TRBJ1-5, with D perhaps matching TRBD1 (5 bases). Trimming cost V 1 base and J 6 bases, with 10 bases left between them. Germline values: CDR1 MNHNS, CDR2 SASEGT. The length of the CDR3 is 14 residues. The CDR3, as DNA: TGTGCCAGCAGTGAAGTGGCAGGGAGTCAGCCCCAGCATTTT. Amino acid sequence: CASSEVAGSQPQHF.

This chain uses TRBV24-1 with TRBJ2-5, with D tentatively TRBD2 (5 bases). CDR1 is KGHDR and CDR2 is SFDVKD in the germline V gene. Trimming took off 4 bases at V and 5 bases at J, with 10 bases between the two ends. The CDR3 is 13 amino acids. The CDR3 spells CATSDPKRETQYF. In DNA form, the CDR3 reads TGTGCCACCAGTGACCCTAAGCGGGAGACCCAGTACTTC.

This chain links TRBV2 with TRBJ2-5; possible D gene TRBD1, 7 bases. The CDR3 loop spans 14 amino acids. CDR1 is SNHLY, CDR2 FYNNEI, per germline. Between the trimmed V and J ends, which lost 0 bases and 9 bases, there was a span of 14 bases. This chain's CDR3 is CASSEARQGGAQYF. The DNA for the CDR3 is TGTGCCAGCAGTGAAGCGAGGCAGGGGGGAGCCCAGTACTTC.

The chain recombines TRBV11-2 with TRBJ2-1, with 7 bases lining up with TRBD2. CDR3 size: 15 residues. Germline assignment: CDR1 SGHAT and CDR2 FQNNGV. V dropped 5 bases and J dropped 0; count of bases not matched to a gene: 4. CDR3 residues: CASSEGGSSYNEQFF. CDR3 in DNA: TGTGCCAGCAGCGAGGGCGGGAGCTCCTACAATGAGCAGTTCTTC.